Shown below are 13 T cell receptor beta chains from a single sample sequenced in a study of blood T cell repertoires in COVID-19. Measured with immunoSEQ multiplex PCR; TCRdb has only the in-frame clones, and not every one. This table has some 180,000 clones, approximately 80% appearing once. The sample comprised PBMCs or T cells enriched from blood (not recorded which). Receptor source: a man aged 60-69 years who had been exposed to COVID-19.

The CDR3 coding sequence is TGTGCCAGCAGGAGACAGGGCACCGGAAACACCATATATTTT. Translation gives CASRRQGTGNTIYF. V and J are TRBV3-1 (or the pseudogene TRBV3-2) and TRBJ1-3; the match to TRBD1 covers 7 bases. The CDR3 consists of 14 residues. Germline V lookup: CDR1 LGHDT, CDR2 YNNKEL (reference sequence). With 6 bases clipped from V and 4 bases from J, the junction kept 6 bases outside the gene matches.

The table lists this clone with a few counts. The J gene is TRBJ1-1, the V gene TRBV5-1; 9 bases map to TRBD1. The length of the CDR3 is 15 residues. CDR1 is SGHRS, CDR2 YFSETQ, per germline. The J segment lost 8 bases and the V segment lost 3 bases, leaving 11 bases of the junction unmatched. CDR3 protein: CASSSTGGRVSEAFF. In nucleotides, the CDR3 is TGCGCCAGCAGCTCTACAGGGGGCAGGGTCTCCGAAGCTTTCTTT.

V and J are TRBV7-9 and TRBJ2-1; tentatively, D is TRBD2 (6 bases). Germline V gene data show CDR1 as SEHNR and CDR2 as FQNEAQ (reference sequence). The CDR3 is made up of 13 amino acids. V shed 6 bases and J shed 4 bases, with 10 bases lying between them. CDR3 bases: TGTGCCAGCAGAAGAAGCGGGTACAATGAGCAGTTCTTC. Encoded protein: CASRRSGYNEQFF.

Only one count was recorded for this clone. This chain uses TRBV12-3 or TRBV12-4 with TRBJ1-2; D possibly corresponds to TRBD1 (6 bases). The CDR3 length is 13 residues. V lost 6 bases and J lost 8, with 16 bases in between. The chain's CDR3 is CASSLDRTYGYTF. The CDR3 DNA reads as TGTGCCAGCAGCCTCGACAGGACTTACGGCTACACCTTC.

This chain joins TRBV19 and TRBJ1-1, with D maybe TRBD1 (6 bases). The CDR3 is 18 amino acids. CDR1 LNHDA and CDR2 SQIVND come from the germline V gene (reference sequence). V was clipped by 0 bases and J by 0 bases, with 17 bases between them. In DNA, the CDR3 is TGTGCCAGTAGTATAGAGGGCGATTACAGGGCGATGAACACTGAAGCTTTCTTT. It encodes CASSIEGDYRAMNTEAFF.

This clone was seen more than once but under ten times. The chain recombines TRBV28 with TRBJ2-3; D perhaps matches TRBD2 (6 bases). This CDR3 is 17 amino acids long. Trimming shortened V by 2 bases and J by 0 bases, and 15 bases separated the two germline ends. CDR1 MDHEN and CDR2 SYDVKM come from the germline V gene. CDR3 residues: CASSLGRGGASTDTQYF. As DNA, the CDR3 is TGTGCCAGCAGTTTAGGTCGCGGCGGGGCTAGCACAGATACGCAGTATTTT.

V is TRBV2 and J is TRBJ1-3; no clear D gene. Germline V gene sequence: CDR1 SNHLY, CDR2 FYNNEI. Trimming pared 6 bases from V and 1 base from J, leaving 13 bases between. The CDR3 length is 15 residues. This chain's CDR3 is CASRTWGGSGNTIYF. In DNA, the CDR3 is TGTGCCAGCAGGACCTGGGGAGGATCTGGAAACACCATATATTTT.

The V gene is TRBV5-4, the J gene TRBJ1-3; 9 nucleotides line up with TRBD1. Germline V lookup: CDR1 SGHNT, CDR2 YYREEE (reference sequence). Trimming cost V 4 bases and J 0 bases; bases outside gene matches: 8. The CDR3 runs to 17 residues. Here the CDR3 DNA reads TGTGCCAGCAGCCCCCAAAGGGACAGGGCCTCTGGAAACACCATATATTTT. Translating it yields CASSPQRDRASGNTIYF.

The chain combines TRBV7-7 with TRBJ2-2, with 7 bases fitting TRBD2. Germline V gives CDR1 SSHAT, CDR2 FNYEAQ (reference sequence). The trim removed 3 bases at V and 2 bases at J, leaving 3 bases unmatched. The CDR3 consists of 15 residues. In DNA, the CDR3 is TGTGCCAGCAGCTTGGCTAGCGGAAACACCGGGGAGCTGTTTTTT. This encodes CASSLASGNTGELFF.

The genes are TRBV7-8 and TRBJ1-1, with D tentatively TRBD1 (5 bases). The CDR3 consists of 17 residues. Between the trimmed V and J ends, which lost 5 bases and 6 bases, there was a span of 25 bases. In germline, CDR1 is SGHVS, CDR2 FQNEAQ. CDR3 nucleotides: TGTGCCAGCAGCCCGCGGGGGGGTCAGGCAGTACTCTCTGAAGCTTTCTTT. Translating it yields CASSPRGGQAVLSEAFF.

In its sample, this clone was seen once. V and J are TRBV10-1 and TRBJ2-2; a possible D gene is TRBD2 (7 bases). Germline CDR1 is WNHNN and CDR2 is SYGVQD (reference sequence). This CDR3 is 16 amino acids long. V lost 0 bases, J lost 4 bases, and 12 bases lay in between. The CDR3: CASSESGGAITGELFF. The CDR3 DNA follows: TGCGCCAGCAGTGAGTCAGGGGGGGCGATCACCGGGGAGCTGTTTTTT.

This clone was seen only a few times. The chain couples TRBV7-3 to TRBJ2-7; 10 bases agree with TRBD2. After removal of 2 bases from V and 4 bases from J, the junction contained 5 bases not matched to a gene. The CDR3 covers 15 residues. The germline V gene has CDR1 SGHTA and CDR2 FQGTGA. The CDR3 here is CASSLLAGEGYEQYF. The DNA of the CDR3 is TGTGCCAGCAGCTTACTAGCGGGAGAGGGTTACGAGCAGTACTTC.

There are a few counts of this clone. J is TRBJ2-3 and V is TRBV18; 9 positions agree with TRBD2. Germline CDR1 is KGHSH and CDR2 is LQKENI. The length of the CDR3 is 15 residues. V trimming: 6 bases; J trimming: 2 bases; junction bases outside the gene matches: 6. The CDR3 nucleotides are TGTGCCAGCTCCCCCGGGACTAGCCCCACAGATACGCAGTATTTT. It specifies CASSPGTSPTDTQYF.